The T cell receptor beta chain under discussion was sequenced for a study of CD8 T cells in Susac syndrome. Sequencing of TCR beta, carried out with a high-throughput approach, was applied to CD8+ and CD4+ T cells from the blood. The study used treatment-naive patients who had stable or active relapsing-remitting disease as multiple sclerosis controls. RNA totalling 0.5 to 1 ug underwent reverse transcription with random hexamers. Via MiXCR, TCRdb re-called the immunoSEQ multiplex PCR reads, giving one row per CDR3 protein. The sample lists about 300,000 distinct CDR3 sequences; about 88% were seen once. The CDR3 sequence is 16 residues long. V shed 0 bases and J 8 bases; nucleotides not matched to a gene: 9. CDR1 is KGHSH and CDR2 is LQKENI in the germline V gene.

The chain links TRBV18 to TRBJ1-4, with 7 bases aligning to TRBD1. The sequence came from a human donor with multiple sclerosis. Source material: CD8+ T cells from PBMCs. CDR3 sequence reads: CASSPPFGQAVEKLFF. CDR3 nucleotide sequence: TGTGCCAGCTCACCACCGTTCGGACAGGCGGTGGAAAAACTGTTTTTT.